The 2 T cell receptor beta chains below were found in one sample sequenced in a study of shared clonotypes between healthy human individuals. The table came from immunoSEQ multiplex PCR; TCRdb's copy has only in-frame clones and leaves some out. There are under 2,500,000 clones in the sample; roughly 95% occur only once, and approximately 0.13% lies in the top ten. The sample was naive CD4+ T cells sorted from blood. Stated subset: CD45RA+ positively selected. The receptors were gathered from a man aged 18-30 years in good health.

The chain joins TRBV25-1 to TRBJ1-2; no firm D call. CDR1 MGHDK and CDR2 SYGVNS come from the germline V gene. The length of the CDR3 is 14 residues. The ends were cut back, 3 bases at V and 3 bases at J, with 11 bases in the middle. The CDR3 sequence is CASSEWGGDYGYTF. The CDR3 DNA reads TGTGCCAGCAGTGAGTGGGGAGGAGACTATGGCTACACCTTC.

This clone was recorded only once. The rearrangement joins TRBV30 to TRBJ2-5; D is perhaps TRBD1 (6 bases). This CDR3 region has 14 residues. Germline assignment: CDR1 GTSNPN and CDR2 SVGIG (reference sequence). V was cut by 0 bases and J by 5 bases, with 13 bases left in between. The CDR3 nucleotides read TGTGCCTGGAGTGTTCAGGGGCCAGGGGAGACCCAGTACTTC. Residues: CAWSVQGPGETQYF.